This T cell receptor beta chain comes out of a study of blood T cells in healthy people across ages. Study-wide results and caveats: Any conclusive comparison of naive versus antigen-experienced cells was prevented by using unsorted PBMCs. Diversity was higher, and naive CD4+ cells more numerous, in long-lived donors than in aged donors. Older age went with lower TCR beta diversity per million T cells, in a roughly linear way.

Individuals who donated were healthy Caucasians from Russia aged about 6 to 100. Concerning this clonotype: Its antigen is unknown.

A second PCR, run for roughly 7 to 12 cycles, used a sample-barcoded 5' primer plus a J-beta primer mix. TCRdb independently ran MiXCR on the 5' RACE reads; one entry per CDR3 protein. There are roughly 1.5 million distinct CDR3 sequences in the sample; roughly 43% occur only once, and approximately 4.1% lies in the top ten. Germline values: CDR1 SGHTA, CDR2 FQGNSA. The CDR3 extends over 16 amino acids. V was trimmed by 1 base and J by 4 bases, leaving 15 bases between them. The chain uses TRBV7-2 and TRBJ2-3; a possible D gene is TRBD2 (6 bases). Source material: blood. The sequence was collected from a woman aged 18-29 years in good health. CDR3 amino acids: CASSLGYGTLADTQYF. In DNA form, the CDR3 reads TGTGCCAGCAGCTTAGGTTACGGGACTCTCGCAGATACGCAGTATTTT.